The 18 T cell receptor beta chains listed next were all sequenced from one sample in a study of Ad26.COV2.S vaccination and SARS-CoV-2 variants. As for treatment: about 20 received Ad26.COV2.S at low or high dose, single or two shots; about 5 received placebo; per-sample allocation not given. On day 63 after the first injection, vaccine and placebo recipients gave samples. TCRdb's table, derived via immunoSEQ multiplex PCR, lists solely in-frame clones and lacks some. The sample consists of 300,000 to 400,000 clones, 85% of them appearing once. Material: peripheral blood, obtained in a trial of Ad26.COV2.S vaccine versus placebo. Source of these receptors: a person aged 18-65 years who received the Ad26.COV2.S COVID-19 vaccine or a placebo.

The chain has TRBV16 and TRBJ2-3, with D possibly being TRBD1 (5 bases). This CDR3 spans 17 amino acids. The germline CDR1 and CDR2 sequences are KGHSY and FQNENV. V was shortened by 0 bases and J by 3 bases, with 16 bases between the two germline ends. The CDR3 coding sequence is TGTGCCAGCAGCCAATCAACGGACACTATTTTTACAGATACGCAGTATTTT. Translated: CASSQSTDTIFTDTQYF.

The rearrangement links TRBV5-8 to TRBJ1-6; 7 bases match TRBD1. Germline lookup yields CDR1 SGHTS and CDR2 YDEGEE. J gave up 5 bases and V 4 bases, and 12 bases lay outside the gene matches. The CDR3 totals 17 residues. CDR3 DNA: TGTGCCAGCAGCCTACCGGGACAGAGCCCGAATAATTCACCCCTCCACTTT. Translating gives CASSLPGQSPNNSPLHF. Supplemented by reference TRBV5-8 and TRBJ1-6, the full variable domain reads EAGVTQSPTHLIKTRGQQATLRCSPISGHTSVYWYQQALGLGLQFLLWYDEGEERNRGNFPPRFSGRQFPNYSSELNVNALELEDSALYLCASSLPGQSPNNSPLHFGNGTRLTVT.

The CDR3 coding sequence is TGTGCCAGCAGCCAAGAGGATCGGCGTGTTGAAGCTTTCTTT. Its translation is CASSQEDRRVEAFF. The V and J genes are TRBV3-1 (or the pseudogene TRBV3-2) and TRBJ1-1; no definite D call. The ends were cut back, 0 bases at V and 7 bases at J, with 12 bases in the middle. The CDR3 extends over 14 amino acids. CDR1 and CDR2 (germline): LGHDT, YNNKEL (reference sequence).

This clone was recorded a few times. The chain combines TRBV4-1 with TRBJ2-1; 13 bases are shared with TRBD2. Germline values: CDR1 MGHRA, CDR2 YSYEKL. V lost 4 bases to trimming and J lost 9 bases; unmatched junction nucleotides: 9. This CDR3 comprises 16 residues. CDR3 sequence (DNA): TGCGCCAGCAGCCGAACTAGCGGGGGGGCGTCTAGTGAGCAGTTCTTC. The encoded protein is CASSRTSGGASSEQFF.

The chain is built from TRBV28 and TRBJ2-5, with TRBD2 matching 7 bases. In germline, CDR1 is MDHEN, CDR2 SYDVKM. J gave up 3 bases and V 6 bases, and 10 bases lay outside the gene matches. The CDR3 is 15 amino acids. The CDR3 is CASRGGKSGEETQYF. The CDR3 DNA follows: TGTGCCAGCAGGGGGGGAAAGAGCGGGGAAGAGACCCAGTACTTC.

V gene TRBV4-1 combines with J gene TRBJ2-4; 7 positions match TRBD1. CDR1 and CDR2 (germline): MGHRA, YSYEKL. The CDR3 runs 15 residues. The V segment lost 2 bases and the J segment 8 bases; nucleotides outside the gene matches: 9. The CDR3 nucleotides read TGCGCCAGCAGCCAACCGGATACAGGGGATTACATTCAGTACTTC. Residues: CASSQPDTGDYIQYF.

The chain recombines TRBV30 with TRBJ1-5; the D is unclear. Germline V gene sequence: CDR1 GTSNPN, CDR2 SVGIG (reference sequence). Deletions cut 0 bases from V and 0 bases from J, with 6 bases between. This CDR3 region has 14 residues. DNA for the CDR3: TGTGCCTGGAGTGTCGGTAATAGCAATCAGCCCCAGCATTTT. This encodes CAWSVGNSNQPQHF.

The V call is TRBV6-1, the J call TRBJ1-5; 8 positions match TRBD1. The CDR3 loop spans 16 amino acids. Germline CDR1 MNHNS, CDR2 SASEGT. Trimming at V came to 2 bases and at J to 0 bases, leaving 3 bases not matched to a gene. CDR3 nucleotides: TGTGCCAGCAGTGAATCCAGGGGGCTTAGCAATCAGCCCCAGCATTTT. It is translated as CASSESRGLSNQPQHF.

The chain couples TRBV5-5 to TRBJ1-1; no clear D. The CDR3 sequence is 14 residues long. The germline V and J ends were trimmed by 4 bases and 6 bases, with 16 bases remaining between them. The germline V gene encodes CDR1 SGHKS and CDR2 YYEKEE (reference sequence). Here the CDR3 DNA reads TGTGCCAGCAGCAAGGACCCCCGCGGCGCTGAAGCTTTCTTT. This sequence encodes CASSKDPRGAEAFF.

V gene TRBV5-4 combines with J gene TRBJ2-2; D unclear. The CDR3 is 13 residues long. Germline CDR1 is SGHNT and CDR2 is YYREEE (reference sequence). Trimming cost V 4 bases and J 5 bases, with 9 bases left between them. CDR3 region: CASSTWGTGELFF. The CDR3 nucleotides read TGTGCCAGCAGCACTTGGGGAACCGGGGAGCTGTTTTTT.

This clone was detected a few times. V gene TRBV19 combines with J gene TRBJ2-1, with TRBD2 identical over 9 bases. V trimming: 10 bases; J trimming: 0 bases; junction bases outside the gene matches: 7. From germline, CDR1 is LNHDA and CDR2 SQIVND (reference sequence). The CDR3 has 15 amino acids. The CDR3 sequence is CATSSRGGSYNEQFF. CDR3 nucleotide sequence: TGTGCCACATCGTCGCGGGGGGGCTCCTACAATGAGCAGTTCTTC.

The gene calls are TRBV2 and TRBJ1-1, with a tentative D call TRBD1 (5 bases). The CDR3 runs to 17 residues. Germline CDR1 reads SNHLY; CDR2 reads FYNNEI. V lost 1 base, J lost 0 bases, and 15 bases lay in between. The CDR3 DNA is TGTGCCAGCAGTGAAGAGGGGAGGGAGAGAATGAACACTGAAGCTTTCTTT. This translates into CASSEEGRERMNTEAFF.

This CDR3 is CASLQDSGLAYNEQFF. CDR3 nucleotide sequence: TGTGCCAGCCTCCAAGACTCGGGACTAGCCTACAATGAGCAGTTCTTC. The J gene is TRBJ2-1, the V gene TRBV27; 8 positions match TRBD2. Trimming at V came to 8 bases and at J to 2 bases, leaving 11 bases not matched to a gene. The CDR3 is made up of 16 amino acids. Germline V gives CDR1 MNHEY, CDR2 SMNVEV (reference sequence).

The chain carries TRBV5-6 and TRBJ1-2; D gene uncertain. The germline V gene has CDR1 SGHDT and CDR2 YYEEEE. V was cut by 8 bases and J by 4 bases, with 15 bases left in between. The CDR3 sequence is 13 residues long. The chain's CDR3 is CASWNGRGYGYTF. The CDR3 DNA is TGTGCCAGTTGGAATGGGCGGGGCTATGGCTACACCTTC.

V is TRBV24-1 and J is TRBJ2-6; D is unresolved. V lost 6 bases, J lost 0 bases, and 5 bases lay in between. Germline-derived CDR1 and CDR2 are KGHDR and SFDVKD. This CDR3 has 14 residues. CDR3 amino acids: CATSRTSGANVLTF. CDR3 nucleotides: TGTGCCACCAGTAGAACCTCTGGGGCCAACGTCCTGACTTTC.

This clone came up once. This chain links TRBV9 with TRBJ2-7; possible D gene TRBD1, 6 bases. The germline gives CDR1 SGDLS, CDR2 YYNGEE. CDR3 length: 14 residues. The V gene lost 0 bases and the J gene lost 6 bases, with 13 bases spanning the gap. CDR3 residues: CASSVGGPYGEQYF. CDR3 in DNA: TGTGCCAGCAGCGTAGGGGGGCCCTATGGCGAGCAGTACTTC.

This chain links TRBV11-3 with TRBJ2-1, with 7 bases matching TRBD2. The CDR3 is made up of 15 amino acids. CDR1 SGHNT and CDR2 YENEEA come from the germline V gene. V shed 5 bases, J shed 7 bases, and the junction held 11 bases outside the gene matches. The CDR3 nucleotides are TGTGCCAGCAGCCCCCACGAGGCGGGGGAAAATGAGCAGTTCTTC. Protein product: CASSPHEAGENEQFF.

The genes are TRBV5-5 and TRBJ1-4; D remains ambiguous. Trimming cost V 1 base and J 6 bases, with 13 bases left between them. The CDR3 is made up of 15 amino acids. Germline V lookup: CDR1 SGHKS, CDR2 YYEKEE (reference sequence). CDR3 in DNA: TGTGCCAGCAGCTTGACGTGGCGGTATGATGAAAAACTGTTTTTT. As protein: CASSLTWRYDEKLFF.